This TCR beta chain was sequenced for a study of T cell responses to AZD1222 COVID-19 vaccine. The germline V gene has CDR1 SGHAT and CDR2 FQDESV (reference sequence). CDR3 length equals 14 residues. The ends were cut back, 5 bases at V and 6 bases at J, with 14 bases in the middle. This table comes from immunoSEQ multiplex PCR, and its TCRdb copy is limited to in-frame clones, with some not included. The sample table includes about 140,000 clones. The sequencing input was peripheral blood. The V gene is TRBV11-1, the J gene TRBJ2-1; either TRBD1 or TRBD2 may fit D (6 bases each). The TCR sequence derives from an adult in good health. The CDR3: CASSPSPGANEQFF. The CDR3 region has the DNA TGTGCCAGCAGCCCCTCACCGGGGGCCAATGAGCAGTTCTTC.